This TCR beta chain was captured in a study of T cell responses to AZD1222 COVID-19 vaccine (dated by TCRdb to the early 2020s). Looking at the study overall: Because spike-specific TCR depth and breadth did not differ between the two schedules, AZD1222 recipients who got a second dose at roughly 4 weeks were pooled with those who got a second dose at roughly 12 weeks. TCR sequencing was performed for over 230 trial participants, of whom about 200 were given two doses of AZD1222 and some 25 were given two doses of MenACWY control vaccine. Trial participants were enrolled into age subgroups of 18-55, 56-69 and 70-plus years, which contained 148, 28 and 57 TCR-sequenced participants, respectively. What the authors observed across the whole study: The 56-69-year group was small, and its depth increase did not reach significance, likely because of low power. Vaccine-associated CD4 TCRs spanned the whole spike protein, with dominant responses in regions 160-218 and 743-854. After two AZD1222 doses, spike-specific TCR breadth and depth were significantly higher than at day 0 and than in MenACWY recipients. Most participants were white British and females outnumbered males, and the authors suggested that clonal diversity may have been underestimated. Reportedly, almost half of the unique spike-specific TCRs recognized epitopes lying outside the regions that are mutated in the B.1.351 and B.1.1.7 variants. Because no samples from the day 14 peak response were available, repertoires could be characterized only after the peak T cell response. Conclusions about previously exposed vaccinees were limited because only six AZD1222 recipients were SARS-CoV-2 seropositive at baseline.

The CDR3 regions of human TCRbeta chains were analyzed by immunosequencing. The original pipeline was this. Repertoire TCRs were checked for matches against a reference library of SARS-CoV-2-specific TCRs that had been generated using the MIRA antigen-specificity platform. Breadth was defined as the fraction of unique TCRs that were SARS-CoV-2-associated. Depth was defined as the fraction of total T cells that were SARS-CoV-2-associated. Each spike-specific TCR was assigned to its reactive spike region and to a CD4 or CD8 class using the MIRA data. Log10-transformed breadth and depth values were compared by one-way ANOVA with Sidak's multiple comparisons tests. TCRdb retrieved this table from immuneACCESS and kept in-frame rearrangements only. Not all clones are present; in checked studies, unresolved V genes account for under half, and no reason is known for the remainder. That table gives V, J and clone size, and the DNA gave D and trimming. The sample table holds around 100,000 clones, of which about 87% were seen once. The top ten hold under 2% of the sample.

Note on this clone: Its antigen has not been determined. Base qualities are not at hand, and no much larger clone is one base apart.

The label giving this sample's time point can be read as: baseline before first vaccination. Samples from vaccinated people were obtained from the UK trials COV001 and COV002, which included a single-blind randomized controlled phase 2/3 trial of AZD1222 (ChAdOx1 nCoV-19) in healthy adults. For TCRbeta chain sequencing, PBMC samples were collected from trial participants at day 0 and at day 28 after the second dose. The CDR3 runs 13 residues from the cysteine to the phenylalanine. The sequence is cut down to CDR3 DNA, 39 bases in frame from base 1. In the germline V gene, CDR1 corresponds to KGHDR and CDR2 to SFDVKD. From V the trimming removes 10 bases and from J it removes 4 bases, while the gene matches leave 5 bases of the junction unaccounted for.

The sequencing used peripheral blood, collected on day 0 of AZD1222 vaccination. Recombination joined TRBV24-1 with TRBJ1-3; 8 bases in the middle match TRBD1. This clonotype originated in an adult in good health. The DNA reads as follows: TGTGCCACTCAGGGGGCGGTCGGAAACACCATATATTTT. Its amino acids are CATQGAVGNTIYF.